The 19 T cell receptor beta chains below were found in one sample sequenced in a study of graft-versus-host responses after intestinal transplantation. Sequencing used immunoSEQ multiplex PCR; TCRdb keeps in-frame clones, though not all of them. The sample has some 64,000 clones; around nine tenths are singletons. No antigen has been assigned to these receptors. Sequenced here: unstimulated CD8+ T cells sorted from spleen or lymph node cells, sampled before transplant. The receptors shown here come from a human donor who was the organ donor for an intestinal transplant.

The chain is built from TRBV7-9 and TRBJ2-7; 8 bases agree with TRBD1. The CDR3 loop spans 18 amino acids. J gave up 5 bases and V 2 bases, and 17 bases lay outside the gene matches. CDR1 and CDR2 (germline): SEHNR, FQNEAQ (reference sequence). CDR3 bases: TGTGCCAGCAGCTTAACGTGGCTAGGGGACAGGAACTCTCACGAGCAGTACTTC. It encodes CASSLTWLGDRNSHEQYF.

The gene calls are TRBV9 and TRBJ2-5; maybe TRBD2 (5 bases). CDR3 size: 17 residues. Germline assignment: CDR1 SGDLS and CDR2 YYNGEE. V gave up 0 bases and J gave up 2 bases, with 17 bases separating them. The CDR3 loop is CASSVGSFFGEQETQYF. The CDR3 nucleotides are TGTGCCAGCAGCGTAGGGTCTTTTTTCGGGGAGCAAGAGACCCAGTACTTC.

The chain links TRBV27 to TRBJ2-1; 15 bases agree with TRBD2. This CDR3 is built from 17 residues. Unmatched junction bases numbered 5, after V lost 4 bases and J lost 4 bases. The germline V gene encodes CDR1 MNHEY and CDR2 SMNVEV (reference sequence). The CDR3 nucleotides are TGTGCCAGCAGTTCGGGACTAGCGGGAGGTGGGTACAATGAGCAGTTCTTC. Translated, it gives CASSSGLAGGGYNEQFF.

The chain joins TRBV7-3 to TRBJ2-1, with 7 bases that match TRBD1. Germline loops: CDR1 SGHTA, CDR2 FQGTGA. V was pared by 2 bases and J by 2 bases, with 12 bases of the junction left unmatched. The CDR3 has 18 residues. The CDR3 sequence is CASSLLDRPRVAYNEQFF. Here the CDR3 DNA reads TGTGCCAGCAGCTTATTGGACAGGCCCCGAGTTGCCTACAATGAGCAGTTCTTC.

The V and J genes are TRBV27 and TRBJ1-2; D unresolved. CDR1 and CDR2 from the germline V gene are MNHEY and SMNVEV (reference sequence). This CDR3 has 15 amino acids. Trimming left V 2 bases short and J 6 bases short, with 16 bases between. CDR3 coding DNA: TGTGCCAGCAGTTTAAGGGAGATCCCAGTTCATGGCTACACCTTC. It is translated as CASSLREIPVHGYTF.

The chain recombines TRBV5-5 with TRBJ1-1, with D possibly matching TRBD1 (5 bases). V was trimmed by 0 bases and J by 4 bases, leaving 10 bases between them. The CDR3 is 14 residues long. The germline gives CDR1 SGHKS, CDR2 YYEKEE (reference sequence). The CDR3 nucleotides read TGTGCCAGCAGCTTGGGCCCCACAGGCACTGAAGCTTTCTTT. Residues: CASSLGPTGTEAFF.

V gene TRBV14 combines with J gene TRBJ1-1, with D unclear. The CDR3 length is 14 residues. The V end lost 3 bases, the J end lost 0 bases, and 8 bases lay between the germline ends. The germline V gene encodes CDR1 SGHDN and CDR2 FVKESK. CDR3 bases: TGTGCCAGCAGCCAGACGGAGATGAACACTGAAGCTTTCTTT. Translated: CASSQTEMNTEAFF. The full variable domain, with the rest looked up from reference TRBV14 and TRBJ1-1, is EAGVTQFPSHSVIEKGQTVTLRCDPISGHDNLYWYRRVMGKEIKFLLHFVKESKQDESGMPNNRFLAERTGGTYSTLKVQPAELEDSGVYFCASSQTEMNTEAFFGQGTRLTVV.

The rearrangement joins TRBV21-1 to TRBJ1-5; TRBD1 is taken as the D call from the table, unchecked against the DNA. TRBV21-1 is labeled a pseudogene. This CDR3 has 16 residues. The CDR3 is CASSKGGTVLSQPQHF. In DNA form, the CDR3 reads TGTGCCAGCAGCAAAGGGGGGACAGTCCTGTCTCAGCCCCAGCATTTT.

CDR3 coding DNA: TGTGCCAGCAGCTTAGGATTGGAGACCTACGAGCAGTACTTC. As protein: CASSLGLETYEQYF. The chain couples TRBV7-8 to TRBJ2-7; no clear D. In germline, CDR1 is SGHVS, CDR2 FQNEAQ. V was clipped by 1 base and J by 2 bases, with 9 bases between them. The CDR3 totals 14 residues.

The CDR3 coding sequence is TGTGCCAGCAGCTCCCGTACAGGGGGCGGTTACGAGCAGTACTTC. Protein sequence: CASSSRTGGGYEQYF. The chain is built from TRBV6-6 and TRBJ2-7; 9 bases align to TRBD1. CDR1 is MNHNY, CDR2 SVGAGI, per germline (reference sequence). This CDR3 is 15 amino acids long. V trimming: 6 bases; J trimming: 4 bases; junction bases outside the gene matches: 10.

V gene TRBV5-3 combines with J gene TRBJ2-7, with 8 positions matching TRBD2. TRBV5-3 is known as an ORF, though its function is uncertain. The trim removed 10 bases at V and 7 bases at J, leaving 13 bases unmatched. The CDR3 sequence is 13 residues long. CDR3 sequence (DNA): TGTGCCGGGAGACGGGAGGGGAAGAAAGAGCAGTACTTC. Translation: CAGRREGKKEQYF.

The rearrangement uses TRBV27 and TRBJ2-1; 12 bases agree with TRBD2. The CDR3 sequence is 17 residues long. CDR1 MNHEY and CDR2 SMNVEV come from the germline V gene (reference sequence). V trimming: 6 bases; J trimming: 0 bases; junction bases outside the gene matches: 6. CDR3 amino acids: CASRNRLAGASYNEQFF. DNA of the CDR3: TGTGCCAGCAGGAACCGACTAGCGGGAGCCTCCTACAATGAGCAGTTCTTC.

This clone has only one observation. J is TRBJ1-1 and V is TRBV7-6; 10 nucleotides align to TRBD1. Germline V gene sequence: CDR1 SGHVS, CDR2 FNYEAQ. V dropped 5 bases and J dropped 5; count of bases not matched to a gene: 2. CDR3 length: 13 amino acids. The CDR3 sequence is CASSAGQGTEAFF. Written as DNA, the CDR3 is TGTGCCAGCAGCGCGGGACAGGGGACTGAAGCTTTCTTT.

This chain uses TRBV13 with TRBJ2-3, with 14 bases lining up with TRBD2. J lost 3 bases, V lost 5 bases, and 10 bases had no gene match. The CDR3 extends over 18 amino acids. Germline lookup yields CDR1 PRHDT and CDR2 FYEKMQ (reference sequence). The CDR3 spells CASSGGPGTSGRTDTQYF. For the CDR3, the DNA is TGTGCCAGCAGCGGCGGCCCCGGGACTAGCGGGAGAACAGATACGCAGTATTTT.

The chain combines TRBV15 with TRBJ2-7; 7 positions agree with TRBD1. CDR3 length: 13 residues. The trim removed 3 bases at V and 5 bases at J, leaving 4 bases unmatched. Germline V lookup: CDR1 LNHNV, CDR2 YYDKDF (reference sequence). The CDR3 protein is CATSRRGGNEQYF. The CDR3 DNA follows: TGTGCCACCAGCAGGAGAGGGGGCAACGAGCAGTACTTC.

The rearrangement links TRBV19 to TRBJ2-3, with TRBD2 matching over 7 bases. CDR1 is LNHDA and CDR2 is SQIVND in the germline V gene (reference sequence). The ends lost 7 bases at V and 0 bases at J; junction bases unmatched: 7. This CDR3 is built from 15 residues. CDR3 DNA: TGTGCCAGTACTTACAGCGGGGACAGCACAGATACGCAGTATTTT. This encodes CASTYSGDSTDTQYF.

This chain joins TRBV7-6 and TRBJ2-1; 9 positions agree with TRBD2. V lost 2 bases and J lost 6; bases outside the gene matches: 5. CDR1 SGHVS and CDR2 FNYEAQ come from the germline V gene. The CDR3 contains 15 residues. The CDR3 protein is CASSLNSGSRNEQFF. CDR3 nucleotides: TGTGCCAGCAGCTTAAATAGCGGGAGTCGCAATGAGCAGTTCTTC.

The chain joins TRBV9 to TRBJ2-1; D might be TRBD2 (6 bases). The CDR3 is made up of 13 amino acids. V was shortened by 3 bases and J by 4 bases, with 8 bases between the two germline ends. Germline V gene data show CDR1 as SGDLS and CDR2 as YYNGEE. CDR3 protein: CASSAGTYNEQFF. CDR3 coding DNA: TGTGCCAGCAGCGCCGGGACTTACAATGAGCAGTTCTTC.

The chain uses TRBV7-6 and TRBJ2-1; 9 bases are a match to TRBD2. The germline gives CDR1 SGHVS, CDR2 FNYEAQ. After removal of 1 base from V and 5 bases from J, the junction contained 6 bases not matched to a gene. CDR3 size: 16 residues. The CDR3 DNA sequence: TGTGCCAGCAGCTTAGGTCGGAGCGGGAGGAACAATGAGCAGTTCTTC. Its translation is CASSLGRSGRNNEQFF.